This TCR beta chain was recorded in a study of cytomegalovirus exposure and HLA in healthy donors. Findings and caveats of the study: Reported findings show TCR beta sequences accurately forecast HLA-A and HLA-B alleles in most subjects.

The primer mix had 60 Vbeta and 13 Jbeta primers. Clones were sequenced by immunoSEQ multiplex PCR, and TCRdb holds only the in-frame ones, with some missing. The table records under 200,000 clones, roughly four fifths of them present only once. Whereas donors were nominally healthy upon sampling, unrecorded immune exposures were probable. The table lists this clone with a few counts. Antigen: not known. The sequence derives from a man younger than 35 in good health and CMV-seronegative. Sequenced material: PBMCs.

The CDR3 bases are TGTGCCAGCAGCTTACCAGACAGCCCAGGGACCCAGTACTTC. This translates into CASSLPDSPGTQYF. The V and J genes are TRBV5-5 and TRBJ2-5; D may be TRBD1 (5 bases). With 2 bases removed from V and 7 bases from J, the gap between germline ends came to 15 bases. Per germline, CDR1 SGHKS and CDR2 YYEKEE (reference sequence). The CDR3 spans 14 residues.